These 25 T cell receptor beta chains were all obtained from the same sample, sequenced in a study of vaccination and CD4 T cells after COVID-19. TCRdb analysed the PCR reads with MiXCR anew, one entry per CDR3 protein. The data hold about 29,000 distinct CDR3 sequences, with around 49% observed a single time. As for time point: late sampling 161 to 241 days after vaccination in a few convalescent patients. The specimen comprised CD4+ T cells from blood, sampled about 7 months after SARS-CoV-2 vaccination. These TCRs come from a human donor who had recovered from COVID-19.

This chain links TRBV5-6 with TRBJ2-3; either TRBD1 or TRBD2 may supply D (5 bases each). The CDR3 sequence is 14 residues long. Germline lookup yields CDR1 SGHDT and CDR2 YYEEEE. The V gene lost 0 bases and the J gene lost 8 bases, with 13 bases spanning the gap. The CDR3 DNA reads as TGTGCCAGCAGCTTGGATACGGGACGAGGTACGCAGTATTTT. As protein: CASSLDTGRGTQYF.

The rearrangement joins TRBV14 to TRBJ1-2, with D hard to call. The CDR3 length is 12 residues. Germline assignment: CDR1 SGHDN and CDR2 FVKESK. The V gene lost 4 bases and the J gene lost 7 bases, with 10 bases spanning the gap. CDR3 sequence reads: CASSPPHSGYTF. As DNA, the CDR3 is TGTGCCAGCAGCCCCCCTCACTCTGGCTACACCTTC.

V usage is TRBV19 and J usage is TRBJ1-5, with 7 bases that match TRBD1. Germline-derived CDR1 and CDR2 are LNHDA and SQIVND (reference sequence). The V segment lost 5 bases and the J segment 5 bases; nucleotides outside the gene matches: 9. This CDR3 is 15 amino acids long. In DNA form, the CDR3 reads TGTGCCAGTAGTGCGTTAGGACAGGCAGATCAGCCCCAGCATTTT. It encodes CASSALGQADQPQHF.

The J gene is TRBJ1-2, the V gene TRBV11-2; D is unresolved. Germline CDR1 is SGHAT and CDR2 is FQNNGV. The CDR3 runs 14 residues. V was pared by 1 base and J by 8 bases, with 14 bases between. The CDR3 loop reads CASSLAFRRGGYTF. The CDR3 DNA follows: TGTGCCAGCAGCTTAGCTTTCAGGAGAGGGGGCTACACCTTC.

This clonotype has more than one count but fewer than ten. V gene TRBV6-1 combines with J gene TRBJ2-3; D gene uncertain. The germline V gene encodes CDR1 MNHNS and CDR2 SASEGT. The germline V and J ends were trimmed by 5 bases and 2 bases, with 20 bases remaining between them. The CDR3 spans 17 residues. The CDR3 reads CASSIGPSGSHTDTQYF. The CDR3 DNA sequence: TGTGCCAGCAGTATAGGGCCCTCTGGGTCACACACAGATACGCAGTATTTT.

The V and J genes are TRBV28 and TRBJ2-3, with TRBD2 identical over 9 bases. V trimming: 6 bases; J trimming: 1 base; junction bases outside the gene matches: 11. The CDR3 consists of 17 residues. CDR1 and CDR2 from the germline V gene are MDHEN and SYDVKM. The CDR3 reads CASRKAGGPGGTDTQYF. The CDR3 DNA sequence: TGTGCCAGCAGGAAGGCGGGAGGGCCTGGGGGCACAGATACGCAGTATTTT.

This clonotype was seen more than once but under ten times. CDR3 region: CATSDLFASGKTGNEQFF. For the CDR3, the DNA is TGTGCCACCAGTGATTTGTTCGCTAGCGGGAAGACGGGGAATGAGCAGTTCTTC. The V gene is TRBV24-1, the J gene TRBJ2-1; 9 bases map to TRBD2. There are 18 residues in the CDR3. With V trimmed by 0 bases and J by 7 bases, 12 bases remained unmatched. CDR1 is KGHDR and CDR2 is SFDVKD in the germline V gene.

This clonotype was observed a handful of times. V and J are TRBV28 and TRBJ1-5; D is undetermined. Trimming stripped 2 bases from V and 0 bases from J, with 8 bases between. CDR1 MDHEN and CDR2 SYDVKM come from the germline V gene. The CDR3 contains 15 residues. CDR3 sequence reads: CASSLPTDSNQPQHF. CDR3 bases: TGTGCCAGCAGTTTACCAACCGATAGCAATCAGCCCCAGCATTTT.

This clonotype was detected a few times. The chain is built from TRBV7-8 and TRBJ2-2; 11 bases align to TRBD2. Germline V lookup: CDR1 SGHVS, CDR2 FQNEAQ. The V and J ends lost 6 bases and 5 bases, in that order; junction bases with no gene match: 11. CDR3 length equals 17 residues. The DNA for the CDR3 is TGTGCCAGCAGTCCGACGGGACTAGCGGAGGTAACCGGGGAGCTGTTTTTT. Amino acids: CASSPTGLAEVTGELFF.

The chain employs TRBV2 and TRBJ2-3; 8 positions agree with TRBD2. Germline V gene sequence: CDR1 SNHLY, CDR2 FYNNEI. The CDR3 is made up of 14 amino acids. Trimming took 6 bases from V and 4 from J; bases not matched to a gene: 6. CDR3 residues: CASRAAGDADTQYF. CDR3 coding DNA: TGTGCCAGCAGAGCAGCGGGAGACGCAGATACGCAGTATTTT.

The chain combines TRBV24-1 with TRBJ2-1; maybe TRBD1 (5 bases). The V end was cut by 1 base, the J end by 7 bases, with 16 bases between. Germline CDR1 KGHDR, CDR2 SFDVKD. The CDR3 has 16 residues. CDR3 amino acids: CATSDLSDNAVNEQFF. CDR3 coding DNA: TGTGCCACCAGTGATTTATCGGACAATGCAGTGAATGAGCAGTTCTTC.

The CDR3 DNA follows: TGTGCCAGTAGTATTGGAGCGGGAGTCGGCTTAAGCTCCTACAATGAGCAGTTCTTC. This translates into CASSIGAGVGLSSYNEQFF. The rearrangement links TRBV19 to TRBJ2-1, with TRBD2 identical over 8 bases. In germline, CDR1 is LNHDA, CDR2 SQIVND (reference sequence). The CDR3 is made up of 19 amino acids. With V trimmed by 3 bases and J by 0 bases, 13 bases remained unmatched. Full variable domain (missing parts from reference TRBV19 and TRBJ2-1): DGGITQSPKYLFRKEGQNVTLSCEQNLNHDAMYWYRQDPGQGLRLIYYSQIVNDFQKGDIAEGYSVSREKKESFPLTVTSAQKNPTAFYLCASSIGAGVGLSSYNEQFFGPGTRLTVL.

CDR3 protein: CSASWGYDKTQYF. CDR3 sequence (DNA): TGCAGTGCTAGTTGGGGATATGATAAGACCCAGTACTTC. This rearrangement joins TRBV20-1 to TRBJ2-5; unclear D gene. CDR1 and CDR2 from the germline V gene are DFQATT and SNEGSKA (reference sequence). The CDR3 consists of 13 residues. Trimming removed 3 bases at V and 6 bases at J, with 14 bases between.

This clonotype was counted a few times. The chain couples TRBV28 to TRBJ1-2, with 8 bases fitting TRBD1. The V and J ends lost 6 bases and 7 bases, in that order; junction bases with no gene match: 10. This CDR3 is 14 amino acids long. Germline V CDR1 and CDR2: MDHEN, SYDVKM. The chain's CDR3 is CASRTQGAAGGYTF. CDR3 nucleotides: TGTGCCAGCAGGACCCAGGGGGCGGCGGGTGGCTACACCTTC.

The CDR3 region has the DNA TGTGCCAGTAGTATAGGTGGCCTTCGGTCAGAGGGGGGCAATGAGCAGTTCTTC. Amino acids: CASSIGGLRSEGGNEQFF. The gene calls are TRBV19 and TRBJ2-1, with D perhaps given as TRBD1 or TRBD2 (6 bases each). The ends were cut back, 1 base at V and 6 bases at J, with 22 bases in the middle. The CDR3 loop spans 18 amino acids. Germline V gene lookup returns CDR1 LNHDA and CDR2 SQIVND (reference sequence). The full variable domain, its missing parts supplied by reference TRBV19 and TRBJ2-1, is DGGITQSPKYLFRKEGQNVTLSCEQNLNHDAMYWYRQDPGQGLRLIYYSQIVNDFQKGDIAEGYSVSREKKESFPLTVTSAQKNPTAFYLCASSIGGLRSEGGNEQFFGPGTRLTVL.

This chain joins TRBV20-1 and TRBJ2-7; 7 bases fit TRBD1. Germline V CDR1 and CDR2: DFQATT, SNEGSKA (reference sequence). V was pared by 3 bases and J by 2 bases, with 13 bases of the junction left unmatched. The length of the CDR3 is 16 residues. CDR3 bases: TGCAGTGCTAGCGGATTAAACAGGGGTGCCACCTACGAGCAGTACTTC. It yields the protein CSASGLNRGATYEQYF.

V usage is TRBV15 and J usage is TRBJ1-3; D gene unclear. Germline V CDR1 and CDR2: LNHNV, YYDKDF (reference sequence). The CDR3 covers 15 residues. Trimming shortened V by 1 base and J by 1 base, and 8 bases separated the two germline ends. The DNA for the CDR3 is TGTGCCACCAGCAGAGGAATGGCTTCTGGAAACACCATATATTTT. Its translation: CATSRGMASGNTIYF. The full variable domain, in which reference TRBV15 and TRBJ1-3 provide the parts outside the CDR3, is DAMVIQNPRYQVTQFGKPVTLSCSQTLNHNVMYWYQQKSSQAPKLLFHYYDKDFNNEADTPDNFQSRRPNTSFCFLDIRSPGLGDTAMYLCATSRGMASGNTIYFGEGSWLTVV.

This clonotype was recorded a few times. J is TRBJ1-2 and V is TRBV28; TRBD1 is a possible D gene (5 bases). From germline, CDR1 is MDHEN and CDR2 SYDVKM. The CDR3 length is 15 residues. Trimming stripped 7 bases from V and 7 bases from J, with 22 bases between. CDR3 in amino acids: CASIPPGASLGGYTF. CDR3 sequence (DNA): TGTGCCAGCATCCCGCCCGGGGCCTCCTTAGGTGGCTACACCTTC.

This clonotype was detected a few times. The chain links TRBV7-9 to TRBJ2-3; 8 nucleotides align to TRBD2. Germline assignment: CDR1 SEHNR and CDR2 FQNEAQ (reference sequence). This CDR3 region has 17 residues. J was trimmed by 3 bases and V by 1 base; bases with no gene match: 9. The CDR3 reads CASSLVSGRAYTDTQYF. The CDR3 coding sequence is TGTGCCAGCAGCTTAGTTTCCGGGAGGGCCTATACAGATACGCAGTATTTT.

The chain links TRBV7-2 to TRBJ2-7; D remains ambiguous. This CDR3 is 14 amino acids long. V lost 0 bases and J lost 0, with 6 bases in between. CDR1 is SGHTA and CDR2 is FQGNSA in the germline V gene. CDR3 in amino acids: CASSLAYPSYEQYF. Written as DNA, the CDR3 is TGTGCCAGCAGCTTAGCCTATCCCTCCTACGAGCAGTACTTC.

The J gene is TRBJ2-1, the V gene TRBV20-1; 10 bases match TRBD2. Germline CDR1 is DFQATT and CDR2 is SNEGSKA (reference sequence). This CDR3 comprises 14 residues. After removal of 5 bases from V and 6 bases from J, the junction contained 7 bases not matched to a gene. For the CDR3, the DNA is TGCAGTGCTGATCCAGCGGGAGGGTCCAATGAGCAGTTCTTC. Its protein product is CSADPAGGSNEQFF.

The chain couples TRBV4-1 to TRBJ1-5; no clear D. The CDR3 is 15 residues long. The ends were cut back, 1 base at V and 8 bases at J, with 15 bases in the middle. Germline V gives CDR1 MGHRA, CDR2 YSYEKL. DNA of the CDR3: TGCGCCAGCAGCCAAGTCGGACTCTACGAGAAGCCCCAGCATTTT. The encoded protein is CASSQVGLYEKPQHF.

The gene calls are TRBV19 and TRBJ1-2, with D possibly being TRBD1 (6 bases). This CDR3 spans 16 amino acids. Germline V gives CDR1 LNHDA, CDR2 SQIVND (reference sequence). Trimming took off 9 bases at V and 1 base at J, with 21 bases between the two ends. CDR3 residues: CARRPGHLYDNYGYTF. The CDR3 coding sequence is TGTGCCAGACGACCGGGACATCTGTACGATAACTATGGCTACACCTTC.

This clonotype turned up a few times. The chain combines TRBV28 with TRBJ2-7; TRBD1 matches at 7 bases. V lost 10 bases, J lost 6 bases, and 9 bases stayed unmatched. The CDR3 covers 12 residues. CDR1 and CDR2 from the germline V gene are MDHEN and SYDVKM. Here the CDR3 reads CATHRDRFEQYF. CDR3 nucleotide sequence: TGTGCCACCCACCGGGACAGATTCGAGCAGTACTTC.

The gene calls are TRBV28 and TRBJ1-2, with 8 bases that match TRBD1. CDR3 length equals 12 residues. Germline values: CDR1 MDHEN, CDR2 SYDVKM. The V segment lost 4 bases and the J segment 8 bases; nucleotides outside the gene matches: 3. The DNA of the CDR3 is TGTGCCAGCAGTTCCAGGGGGCTCGGCTACACCTTC. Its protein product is CASSSRGLGYTF.